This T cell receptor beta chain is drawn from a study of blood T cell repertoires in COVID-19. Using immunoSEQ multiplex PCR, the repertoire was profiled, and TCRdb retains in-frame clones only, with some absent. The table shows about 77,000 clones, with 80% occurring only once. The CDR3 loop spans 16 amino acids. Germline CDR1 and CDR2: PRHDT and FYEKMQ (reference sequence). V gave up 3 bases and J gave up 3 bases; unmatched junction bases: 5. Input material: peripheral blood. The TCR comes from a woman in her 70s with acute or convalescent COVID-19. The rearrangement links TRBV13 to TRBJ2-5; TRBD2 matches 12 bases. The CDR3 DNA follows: TGTGCCAGCAGCTTTCTAGCGGGGGGGCCGGAAGAGACCCAGTACTTC. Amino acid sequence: CASSFLAGGPEETQYF.